Below are 26 T cell receptor beta chains sequenced from a single sample in a study of cytomegalovirus exposure and HLA in healthy donors. The PCR ran on 60 Vbeta and 13 Jbeta primers. Using immunoSEQ multiplex PCR, the repertoire was profiled, and TCRdb retains in-frame clones only, with some absent. The table lists 100,000 to 120,000 clones, around 86% of them singletons. The sequenced material came from PBMCs. All receptors derive from a middle-aged man in good health and CMV-seronegative.

V usage is TRBV2 and J usage is TRBJ2-7; unclear D gene. The CDR3 runs to 10 residues. V was trimmed by 6 bases and J by 5 bases, leaving 5 bases between them. Germline CDR1 and CDR2: SNHLY and FYNNEI. CDR3 bases: TGTGCCAGCAGGGGCGACGAGCAGTACTTC. This gives the protein CASRGDEQYF.

The chain employs TRBV9 and TRBJ1-1; tentatively, D is TRBD1 (6 bases). Germline CDR1 SGDLS, CDR2 YYNGEE. Trimming cost V 5 bases and J 1 base, with 12 bases left between them. This CDR3 region has 14 residues. The CDR3 DNA is TGTGCCAGCAGACCCCGGGGGGCGAACACTGAAGCTTTCTTT. The encoded protein is CASRPRGANTEAFF.

The chain combines TRBV7-2 with TRBJ2-3; 9 bases line up with TRBD1. The CDR3 has 13 residues. Germline assignment: CDR1 SGHTA and CDR2 FQGNSA. V shed 3 bases, J shed 6 bases, and the junction held 1 base outside the gene matches. CDR3 coding DNA: TGTGCCAGCAGCTTCGACAGGGGGGATACGCAGTATTTT. Translating it yields CASSFDRGDTQYF. Full variable domain (missing parts from reference TRBV7-2 and TRBJ2-3): GAGVSQSPSNKVTEKGKDVELRCDPISGHTALYWYRQSLGQGLEFLIYFQGNSAPDKSGLPSDRFSAERTGGSVSTLTIQRTQQEDSAVYLCASSFDRGDTQYFGPGTRLTVL.

This chain connects TRBV28 to TRBJ2-1; weak D call: TRBD1 (7 bases). Germline lookup yields CDR1 MDHEN and CDR2 SYDVKM. This CDR3 contains 13 residues. With 8 bases removed from V and 8 bases from J, the gap between germline ends came to 16 bases. The CDR3 nucleotides read TGTGCCAGCTATCGACAGGGCGGGGATGAGCAGTTCTTC. Encoded protein: CASYRQGGDEQFF.

This rearrangement joins TRBV19 to TRBJ2-5; the D gene is possibly TRBD2 (5 bases). The CDR3 sequence is 13 residues long. CDR1 LNHDA and CDR2 SQIVND come from the germline V gene (reference sequence). V dropped 5 bases and J dropped 2 bases, with 9 bases sitting between them. The CDR3: CASSPTGQETQYF. The CDR3 DNA follows: TGTGCCAGTAGTCCAACGGGACAAGAGACCCAGTACTTC.

The chain is built from TRBV29-1 and TRBJ2-6; 10 bases are shared with TRBD2. Germline lookup yields CDR1 SQVTM and CDR2 ANQGSEA. Unmatched junction bases numbered 7, after V lost 5 bases and J lost 0 bases. The CDR3 contains 17 residues. The CDR3 DNA is TGCAGCGTTTCCGGACTAGCGGCTAACTCTGGGGCCAACGTCCTGACTTTC. It is translated as CSVSGLAANSGANVLTF.

In DNA, the CDR3 is TGTGCCAGCAGTTTAGGGCAGATCTACAATGAGCAGTTCTTC. Protein sequence: CASSLGQIYNEQFF. This sequence joins TRBV28 and TRBJ2-1; D is ambiguous. This CDR3 is built from 14 residues. CDR1 and CDR2 (germline): MDHEN, SYDVKM. The V end lost 2 bases, the J end lost 3 bases, and 8 bases lay between the germline ends.

The CDR3 DNA follows: TGTGCCAGCAGCTTTGATTTAAGCTATCAGCCCCAGCATTTT. Translation: CASSFDLSYQPQHF. The V gene is TRBV7-2, the J gene TRBJ1-5; D is unclear. V lost 3 bases, J lost 5 bases, and 11 bases lay in between. Looked up from germline, CDR1 is SGHTA and CDR2 is FQGNSA. The CDR3 runs 14 residues. Variable domain in full (rest from reference TRBV7-2 and TRBJ1-5): GAGVSQSPSNKVTEKGKDVELRCDPISGHTALYWYRQSLGQGLEFLIYFQGNSAPDKSGLPSDRFSAERTGGSVSTLTIQRTQQEDSAVYLCASSFDLSYQPQHFGDGTRLSIL.

V and J are TRBV4-2 and TRBJ1-4; tentatively, D is TRBD1 (5 bases). CDR1 and CDR2 from the germline V gene are LGHNA and YNFKEQ. This CDR3 has 16 residues. Trimming removed 1 base from V and 0 bases from J, with 9 bases in between. For the CDR3, the DNA is TGTGCCAGCAGCCAAGCACAAGGGGCAACTAATGAAAAACTGTTTTTT. Encoded protein: CASSQAQGATNEKLFF.

This clone was recorded a few times. The rearrangement links TRBV4-1 to TRBJ2-2; TRBD2 aligns across 8 bases. V lost 3 bases to trimming and J lost 7 bases; unmatched junction nucleotides: 13. The CDR3 runs 17 residues. Germline CDR1 is MGHRA and CDR2 is YSYEKL. The CDR3: CASSQAPGTRGYGELFF. Written as DNA, the CDR3 is TGCGCCAGCAGCCAGGCCCCCGGGACTAGAGGATACGGGGAGCTGTTTTTT.

The chain combines TRBV14 with TRBJ2-3, with 7 bases fitting TRBD2. J lost 5 bases, V lost 0 bases, and 8 bases had no gene match. The CDR3 loop spans 16 amino acids. The germline gives CDR1 SGHDN, CDR2 FVKESK. CDR3 residues: CASSQERGGGGDTQYF. For the CDR3, the DNA is TGTGCCAGCAGCCAAGAGAGAGGCGGGGGAGGAGATACGCAGTATTTT.

This clone was detected only once. CDR3 nucleotide sequence: TGTGCCAGCAGTTCCGGGACCAGGACTCAGGGGAGAACTGAAGCTTTCTTT. Its translation: CASSSGTRTQGRTEAFF. The chain couples TRBV7-2 to TRBJ1-1; maybe TRBD1 (6 bases). Trimming left V 6 bases short and J 5 bases short, with 25 bases between. The CDR3 has 17 amino acids. Germline values: CDR1 SGHTA, CDR2 FQGNSA.

This clone was recorded only once. This rearrangement joins TRBV9 to TRBJ1-2; 8 bases match TRBD1. CDR1 is SGDLS and CDR2 is YYNGEE in the germline V gene. CDR3 length equals 15 residues. J lost 4 bases, V lost 1 base, and 6 bases had no gene match. The CDR3 loop reads CASSVTGGLGYGYTF. The CDR3 coding sequence is TGTGCCAGCAGCGTAACAGGGGGTTTGGGCTATGGCTACACCTTC.

The J gene is TRBJ2-1, the V gene TRBV10-3, with 11 bases matching TRBD2. J gave up 4 bases and V 7 bases, and 3 bases lay outside the gene matches. The CDR3 length is 14 residues. Germline-derived CDR1 and CDR2 are ENHRY and SYGVKD. The chain's CDR3 is CAIKPSGGYNEQFF. CDR3 bases: TGTGCCATCAAGCCTAGCGGGGGGTACAATGAGCAGTTCTTC.

The rearrangement links TRBV27 to TRBJ2-1; tentatively, D is TRBD2 (5 bases). Trimming stripped 3 bases from V and 0 bases from J, with 6 bases between. The CDR3 runs 14 residues. From germline, CDR1 is MNHEY and CDR2 SMNVEV (reference sequence). The CDR3 is CASSFAGSYNEQFF. The CDR3 nucleotides are TGTGCCAGCAGTTTTGCGGGCTCCTACAATGAGCAGTTCTTC.

The rearrangement joins TRBV27 to TRBJ1-5; 10 positions match TRBD1. J gave up 0 bases and V 6 bases, and 8 bases lay outside the gene matches. CDR3 size: 17 residues. CDR1 MNHEY and CDR2 SMNVEV come from the germline V gene (reference sequence). CDR3 DNA: TGTGCCAGCAGGCCCCATAGGACAGGGGGTAGCAATCAGCCCCAGCATTTT. It encodes CASRPHRTGGSNQPQHF.

CDR3 in DNA: TGTGCCAGCAGCTTGGGACAGGGGTTTGGACAGCCCCAGCATTTT. Translating gives CASSLGQGFGQPQHF. J is TRBJ1-5 and V is TRBV7-2; 10 nucleotides align to TRBD1. CDR3 size: 15 residues. Per germline, CDR1 SGHTA and CDR2 FQGNSA. V trimming: 3 bases; J trimming: 7 bases; junction bases outside the gene matches: 6.

The V gene is TRBV7-8, the J gene TRBJ2-2; TRBD2 agrees at 7 bases. The V gene end was trimmed by 5 bases and the J gene end by 5 bases; junction bases not matched to a gene: 11. The CDR3 contains 16 residues. Germline values: CDR1 SGHVS, CDR2 FQNEAQ. The CDR3 is CASSLTLTGGTGELFF. The CDR3 nucleotides read TGTGCCAGCAGCCTAACCCTAACGGGGGGAACCGGGGAGCTGTTTTTT.

This rearrangement joins TRBV11-3 to TRBJ2-3; TRBD2 matches at 11 bases. The CDR3 is 14 residues long. Germline V gives CDR1 SGHNT, CDR2 YENEEA. V trimming: 3 bases; J trimming: 6 bases; junction bases outside the gene matches: 2. In DNA form, the CDR3 reads TGTGCCAGCAGCTTTAGCGGGGGGGCGGATACGCAGTATTTT. Translated: CASSFSGGADTQYF.

The gene calls are TRBV18 and TRBJ1-1; D remains ambiguous. Germline V lookup: CDR1 KGHSH, CDR2 LQKENI. The CDR3 spans 14 residues. The V gene lost 3 bases and the J gene lost 1 base, with 9 bases spanning the gap. CDR3 nucleotides: TGTGCCAGCTCACCTCAGACTGGGAACACTGAAGCTTTCTTT. Protein product: CASSPQTGNTEAFF.

The chain uses TRBV27 and TRBJ2-2; the match to TRBD1 covers 12 bases. The CDR3 consists of 17 residues. Germline V lookup: CDR1 MNHEY, CDR2 SMNVEV (reference sequence). V dropped 2 bases and J dropped 1; count of bases not matched to a gene: 2. CDR3 residues: CASSLGTGGRNTGELFF. The CDR3 nucleotides are TGTGCCAGCAGTTTAGGGACAGGGGGCCGGAACACCGGGGAGCTGTTTTTT.

The chain uses TRBV7-6 and TRBJ2-5, with D perhaps TRBD2 (6 bases). The CDR3 is 15 residues long. From germline, CDR1 is SGHVS and CDR2 FNYEAQ. The ends were cut back, 0 bases at V and 1 base at J, with 9 bases in the middle. The CDR3 here is CASSLAGGGQETQYF. The CDR3 DNA reads as TGTGCCAGCAGCTTAGCGGGGGGTGGCCAAGAGACCCAGTACTTC. Combining the CDR3 with reference TRBV7-6 and TRBJ2-5 gives the whole variable domain GAGVSQSPRYKVTKRGQDVALRCDPISGHVSLYWYRQALGQGPEFLTYFNYEAQQDKSGLPNDRFSAERPEGSISTLTIQRTEQRDSAMYRCASSLAGGGQETQYFGPGTRLLVL.

This chain uses TRBV30 with TRBJ2-1; 11 nucleotides match TRBD2. Germline CDR1 reads GTSNPN; CDR2 reads SVGIG (reference sequence). CDR3 length equals 16 residues. Trimming cost V 4 bases and J 7 bases; bases outside gene matches: 12. The CDR3 nucleotides read TGTGCCTGGACTATGGGGCTAGCGGGGGGTCCAAATGAGCAGTTCTTC. Amino acid sequence: CAWTMGLAGGPNEQFF.

The rearrangement links TRBV9 to TRBJ1-4; the D gene is possibly TRBD1 (5 bases). CDR3 length: 15 residues. Germline assignment: CDR1 SGDLS and CDR2 YYNGEE. Trimming took off 6 bases at V and 7 bases at J, with 19 bases between the two ends. The CDR3 loop is CASNRDSQKGEKLFF. Written as DNA, the CDR3 is TGTGCCAGCAATAGGGACTCCCAAAAGGGTGAAAAACTGTTTTTT.

V usage is TRBV7-2 and J usage is TRBJ1-1, with D maybe TRBD1 (6 bases). Germline CDR1 and CDR2: SGHTA and FQGNSA. V was clipped by 5 bases and J by 4 bases, with 20 bases between them. There are 16 residues in the CDR3. The CDR3, as DNA: TGTGCCAGCAGCGGCGGAGCGGGGGCGCGGGGCACTGAAGCTTTCTTT. This sequence encodes CASSGGAGARGTEAFF.

This clone was detected only once. The chain employs TRBV6-4 and TRBJ2-3, with D possibly being TRBD1 (7 bases). With 7 bases removed from V and 3 bases from J, the gap between germline ends came to 11 bases. The CDR3 consists of 13 residues. Germline V gives CDR1 MRHNA, CDR2 SNTAGT. DNA for the CDR3: TGTGCCAGCAAGACAGGGAGGACAGATACGCAGTATTTT. Its translation: CASKTGRTDTQYF.